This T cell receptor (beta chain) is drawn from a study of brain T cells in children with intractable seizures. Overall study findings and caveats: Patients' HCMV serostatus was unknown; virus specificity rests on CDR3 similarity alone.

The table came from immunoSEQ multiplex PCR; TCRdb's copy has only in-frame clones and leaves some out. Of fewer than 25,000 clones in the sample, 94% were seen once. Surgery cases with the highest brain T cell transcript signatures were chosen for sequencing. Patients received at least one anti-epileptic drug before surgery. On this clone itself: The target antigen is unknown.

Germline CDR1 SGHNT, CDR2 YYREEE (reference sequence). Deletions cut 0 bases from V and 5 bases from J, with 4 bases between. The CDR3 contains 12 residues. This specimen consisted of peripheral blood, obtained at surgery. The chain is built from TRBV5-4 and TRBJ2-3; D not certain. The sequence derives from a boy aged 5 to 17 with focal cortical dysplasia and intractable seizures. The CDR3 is CASSLGEDTQYF. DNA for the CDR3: TGTGCCAGCAGCTTGGGAGAAGATACGCAGTATTTT.